The rows below give T cell receptor beta chains drawn from one sample of a study of T cell responses to AZD1222 COVID-19 vaccine. Clones were sequenced by immunoSEQ multiplex PCR, and TCRdb holds only the in-frame ones, with some missing. This sample yields around 70,000 clones, of which just over 85% are seen a single time; less than 3% belongs to the top ten. Sample: peripheral blood, taken on day 0 of AZD1222 vaccination. The receptors shown here come from an adult in good health. The CDR3 runs from the conserved cysteine through the conserved F or W. D genes are given only for firm matches. Size values are once, few and many counts, or a class for expanded clones, and some rows have none.

abundance: .; v_gene: TRBV5-4; d_gene: TRBD2; CDR3aa: CASSAKMGTSDSYEQYF
abundance: .; v_gene: TRBV5-1; d_gene: .; CDR3aa: CASKMAAATEAFF
abundance: few; v_gene: TRBV28; d_gene: .; CDR3aa: CASSFGAAGYTF
abundance: .; v_gene: TRBV4-1; d_gene: .; CDR3aa: CASSQDGSPRQPQHF
abundance: once; v_gene: TRBV6-5; d_gene: .; CDR3aa: CASSYGEGNQPQHF
abundance: .; v_gene: TRBV6-5; d_gene: .; CDR3aa: CASSYSVGTEAFF
abundance: .; v_gene: TRBV12-3/TRBV12-4; d_gene: .; CDR3aa: CASSWGPDTQYF
abundance: .; v_gene: TRBV29-1; d_gene: .; CDR3aa: CSVGSSGTPGETQYF
abundance: once; v_gene: TRBV28; d_gene: TRBD2; CDR3aa: CASWDAGRSGELFF
abundance: .; v_gene: TRBV7-6; d_gene: .; CDR3aa: CASSRDPGGQNEQYF
abundance: .; v_gene: TRBV13; d_gene: TRBD1; CDR3aa: CASSGGTGELFF
abundance: .; v_gene: TRBV5-1; d_gene: .; CDR3aa: CASSRSGDTGELFF
abundance: .; v_gene: TRBV7-9; d_gene: .; CDR3aa: CASSRDGRNTEAFF
abundance: .; v_gene: TRBV7-2; d_gene: .; CDR3aa: CASSQSGYGNTIYF
abundance: .; v_gene: TRBV6-5; d_gene: .; CDR3aa: CASSPDGDYGYTF
abundance: .; v_gene: TRBV3-1/TRBV3-2; d_gene: .; CDR3aa: CASSQGQEDTQYF
abundance: .; v_gene: TRBV25-1; d_gene: .; CDR3aa: CASSNGPRGEQFF
abundance: .; v_gene: TRBV19; d_gene: TRBD1; CDR3aa: CASSIFRTGYGYTF
abundance: .; v_gene: TRBV12-3/TRBV12-4; d_gene: TRBD1; CDR3aa: CASSQTGGYGYTF
abundance: .; v_gene: TRBV4-1; d_gene: TRBD1; CDR3aa: CASSQRTGTGGHEQYF
abundance: once; v_gene: TRBV7-2; d_gene: .; CDR3aa: CASSPQGGEQFF
abundance: .; v_gene: TRBV19; d_gene: TRBD1; CDR3aa: CASRQWTGGNEKLFF
abundance: .; v_gene: TRBV7-8; d_gene: .; CDR3aa: CASSPLQSSYEQYF
abundance: .; v_gene: TRBV7-3; d_gene: .; CDR3aa: CASSSTGLGSPLHF
abundance: .; v_gene: TRBV11-1; d_gene: TRBD1; CDR3aa: CASSEGTGDAPYF
abundance: .; v_gene: TRBV5-1; d_gene: .; CDR3aa: CASSLVFTAVYEQYF
abundance: .; v_gene: TRBV30; d_gene: TRBD1; CDR3aa: CAWGQGDEQYF
abundance: once; v_gene: TRBV6-5; d_gene: .; CDR3aa: CASSYSVAGTDTQYF
abundance: .; v_gene: TRBV5-1; d_gene: .; CDR3aa: CASSLGPGERNTGELFF
abundance: few; v_gene: TRBV19; d_gene: .; CDR3aa: CASRSPGNTEAFF
abundance: .; v_gene: TRBV15; d_gene: .; CDR3aa: CATSRDSNSPLHF
abundance: once; v_gene: TRBV12-3/TRBV12-4; d_gene: .; CDR3aa: CASRSGNQPQHF
abundance: .; v_gene: TRBV30; d_gene: TRBD1; CDR3aa: CAWERQGGTEAFF
abundance: .; v_gene: TRBV6-1; d_gene: .; CDR3aa: CASSESRNSPLHF
abundance: .; v_gene: TRBV3-1/TRBV3-2; d_gene: .; CDR3aa: CASSQVSGSNTGELFF
abundance: .; v_gene: TRBV12-5; d_gene: TRBD1; CDR3aa: CASGVGTEGTGELFF
abundance: once; v_gene: TRBV5-1; d_gene: .; CDR3aa: CASSLRTQETQYF
abundance: .; v_gene: TRBV20-1; d_gene: TRBD1; CDR3aa: CSEGTEETQYF
abundance: .; v_gene: TRBV28; d_gene: .; CDR3aa: CASSLRGREKLFF
abundance: .; v_gene: TRBV28; d_gene: TRBD1; CDR3aa: CASSSLSPGGWETQYF
abundance: .; v_gene: TRBV28; d_gene: .; CDR3aa: CASSLIGQGKNNEQFF
abundance: once; v_gene: TRBV24-1; d_gene: .; CDR3aa: CATNRSSGNTIYF
abundance: .; v_gene: TRBV7-6; d_gene: TRBD1; CDR3aa: CASSFVGQGRDNEQYF
abundance: .; v_gene: TRBV7-3; d_gene: .; CDR3aa: CASSPLGDPLDEQFF
abundance: .; v_gene: TRBV28; d_gene: .; CDR3aa: CASSLSQTYGYTF
abundance: few; v_gene: TRBV9; d_gene: .; CDR3aa: CASSVEAPGTGNTIYF
abundance: .; v_gene: TRBV30; d_gene: .; CDR3aa: CAWSVIEGTDTQYF
abundance: once; v_gene: TRBV2; d_gene: TRBD2; CDR3aa: CASRRLAGGQETQYF
abundance: .; v_gene: TRBV6-1; d_gene: .; CDR3aa: CASSEEGNSPLHF
abundance: .; v_gene: TRBV4-2; d_gene: TRBD2; CDR3aa: CASSQESSGRREQYF
abundance: .; v_gene: TRBV5-1; d_gene: TRBD2; CDR3aa: CASSLVPTGLAGGRTDTQYF